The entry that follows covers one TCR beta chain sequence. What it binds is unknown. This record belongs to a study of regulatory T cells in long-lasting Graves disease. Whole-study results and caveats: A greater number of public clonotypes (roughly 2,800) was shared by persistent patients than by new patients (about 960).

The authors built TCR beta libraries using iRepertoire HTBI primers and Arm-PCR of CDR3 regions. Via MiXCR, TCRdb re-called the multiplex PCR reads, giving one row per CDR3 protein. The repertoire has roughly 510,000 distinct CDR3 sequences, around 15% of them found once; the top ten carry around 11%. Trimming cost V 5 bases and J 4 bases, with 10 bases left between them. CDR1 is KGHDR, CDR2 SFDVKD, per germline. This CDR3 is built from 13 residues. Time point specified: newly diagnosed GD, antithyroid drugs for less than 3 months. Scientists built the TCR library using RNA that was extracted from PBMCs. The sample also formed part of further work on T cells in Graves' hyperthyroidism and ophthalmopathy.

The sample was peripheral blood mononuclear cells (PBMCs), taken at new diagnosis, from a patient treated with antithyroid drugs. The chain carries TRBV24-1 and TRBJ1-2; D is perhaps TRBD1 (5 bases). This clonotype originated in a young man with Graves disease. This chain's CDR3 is CATSVDSLYGYTF. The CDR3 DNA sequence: TGTGCCACCAGTGTCGACAGCCTCTATGGCTACACCTTC.